A single sample is the source of the 6 T cell receptor beta chains below, sequenced in a study of blood T cell repertoires in COVID-19. TCRdb's copy holds only in-frame clones and misses some; the assay was immunoSEQ multiplex PCR. The sample comprises fewer than 150,000 clones, around 87% of which are singletons, and around 5% rests with the top ten. Sequenced material: peripheral blood. These receptors came from a human donor in a cohort sampled during active COVID-19.

The chain employs TRBV10-1 and TRBJ2-5; D possibly corresponds to TRBD1 (6 bases). Germline V gene data show CDR1 as WNHNN and CDR2 as SYGVQD (reference sequence). V lost 2 bases, J lost 6 bases, and 13 bases lay in between. The CDR3 runs to 14 residues. The CDR3 region is CASSETGLGQTQYF. CDR3 coding DNA: TGCGCCAGCAGTGAGACAGGGTTAGGACAGACCCAGTACTTC.

The rearrangement links TRBV19 to TRBJ1-2; D is perhaps TRBD1 (5 bases). The V end lost 6 bases, the J end lost 3 bases, and 11 bases lay between the germline ends. The germline V gene has CDR1 LNHDA and CDR2 SQIVND (reference sequence). The CDR3 length is 13 residues. As DNA, the CDR3 is TGTGCCAGTAGACGAGGGACTGACTATGGCTACACCTTC. Protein: CASRRGTDYGYTF. The complete variable domain, with remaining parts taken from reference TRBV19 and TRBJ1-2, reads DGGITQSPKYLFRKEGQNVTLSCEQNLNHDAMYWYRQDPGQGLRLIYYSQIVNDFQKGDIAEGYSVSREKKESFPLTVTSAQKNPTAFYLCASRRGTDYGYTFGSGTRLTVV.

This chain links TRBV2 with TRBJ1-1; TRBD1 might be the D (5 bases). This CDR3 region has 13 residues. Deletions cut 5 bases from V and 3 bases from J, with 10 bases between. Germline CDR1 and CDR2: SNHLY and FYNNEI. In DNA, the CDR3 is TGTGCCAGCAGTCCGACAGATTACACTGAAGCTTTCTTT. As protein: CASSPTDYTEAFF.

Comment on this clone: Other DNA variants within this sample encode the same CDR3. The chain joins TRBV5-4 to TRBJ2-3, with 12 positions matching TRBD2. V shed 1 base, J shed 3 bases, and the junction held 0 bases outside the gene matches. This CDR3 spans 15 amino acids. Germline values: CDR1 SGHNT, CDR2 YYREEE (reference sequence). The CDR3 sequence: CASSLTSGGTDTQYF. The CDR3 DNA is TGTGCCAGCAGCTTGACTAGCGGGGGGACAGATACGCAGTATTTT.

The rearrangement joins TRBV28 to TRBJ1-1; possible D gene TRBD1, 6 bases. Trimming removed 5 bases from V and 10 bases from J, with 17 bases in between. CDR1 MDHEN and CDR2 SYDVKM come from the germline V gene. This CDR3 region has 13 residues. The CDR3 reads CASSLVQGVGAFF. CDR3 nucleotides: TGTGCCAGCAGTCTCGTACAGGGAGTGGGAGCTTTCTTT.

CDR3: CASKSEGGISGELFF. CDR3 nucleotides: TGTGCCAGCAAATCAGAGGGGGGGATTTCCGGGGAGCTGTTTTTT. The V and J genes are TRBV27 and TRBJ2-2, with D possibly matching TRBD2 (7 bases). V was trimmed by 7 bases and J by 6 bases, leaving 18 bases between them. This CDR3 has 15 amino acids. Germline loops: CDR1 MNHEY, CDR2 SMNVEV (reference sequence).